Each of the 7 T cell receptor beta chains below was sequenced from the same sample in a study of T cell responses to AZD1222 COVID-19 vaccine. Sequencing was performed with immunoSEQ multiplex PCR; in TCRdb, only in-frame clones are kept and a portion is missing. This sample carries roughly 91,000 clones, around nine tenths of them seen once, and the ten largest clones take approximately 3%. The material sequenced was peripheral blood, taken on day 0 of AZD1222 vaccination. The receptors were gathered from an adult in good health.

In its sample, this clone was seen once. The CDR3 region has the DNA TGTGCCAGCAGCTCCAAGGGGGCGGGAGGGTCGATGGAGCAGTTCTTC. Its translation is CASSSKGAGGSMEQFF. This sequence joins TRBV11-3 and TRBJ2-1; 9 nucleotides match TRBD2. The CDR3 spans 16 residues. Germline V lookup: CDR1 SGHNT, CDR2 YENEEA. After removal of 4 bases from V and 10 bases from J, the junction contained 14 bases not matched to a gene.

This chain uses TRBV18 with TRBJ1-5; no reliable D call. This CDR3 is built from 13 residues. CDR1 and CDR2 (germline): KGHSH, LQKENI. V was clipped by 4 bases and J by 1 base, with 5 bases between them. CDR3 sequence reads: CASSRESNQPQHF. In DNA form, the CDR3 reads TGTGCCAGCTCACGGGAGAGCAATCAGCCCCAGCATTTT.

This sequence joins TRBV9 and TRBJ2-3; D might be TRBD1 (6 bases). Deletions cut 0 bases from V and 6 bases from J, with 17 bases between. This CDR3 has 16 amino acids. Per the germline V gene, CDR1 is SGDLS and CDR2 is YYNGEE. The CDR3, as DNA: TGTGCCAGCAGCGTAGGAGGGGGAAGGCCCGCGGATACGCAGTATTTT. This gives the protein CASSVGGGRPADTQYF.

The chain combines TRBV9 with TRBJ1-5; perhaps TRBD1 as D (5 bases). V shed 4 bases and J shed 4 bases, with 15 bases lying between them. The CDR3 contains 15 residues. CDR1 is SGDLS and CDR2 is YYNGEE in the germline V gene. The CDR3 DNA is TGTGCCAGCAGCCCAAGTGGGACGGGGAATCAGCCCCAGCATTTT. This translates into CASSPSGTGNQPQHF.

As DNA, the CDR3 is TGTGCCAGCAGCGTAGCTACAGGAATGAACACTGAAGCTTTCTTT. The encoded protein is CASSVATGMNTEAFF. This chain links TRBV9 with TRBJ1-1; tentative D call: TRBD1 (5 bases). CDR1 SGDLS and CDR2 YYNGEE come from the germline V gene. There are 15 residues in the CDR3. Trimming stripped 0 bases from V and 0 bases from J, with 9 bases between.

Only one count was recorded for this clone. The genes are TRBV15 and TRBJ2-5; 9 bases align to TRBD2. V lost 6 bases, J lost 0 bases, and 5 bases stayed unmatched. From germline, CDR1 is LNHNV and CDR2 YYDKDF (reference sequence). The CDR3 has 15 amino acids. This CDR3 reads CATRASGTYQETQYF. The CDR3 DNA sequence: TGTGCCACCAGGGCTAGCGGGACTTACCAAGAGACCCAGTACTTC.

The V call is TRBV5-4, the J call TRBJ2-7; the D gene is possibly TRBD1 (5 bases). CDR1 is SGHNT, CDR2 YYREEE, per germline (reference sequence). The ends were cut back, 3 bases at V and 6 bases at J, with 7 bases in the middle. CDR3 length equals 11 residues. CDR3 coding DNA: TGTGCCAGCAGCTCCACAGGCGAGCAGTACTTC. This sequence encodes CASSSTGEQYF.